The rows below give T cell receptor beta chains drawn from one sample of a study of T cell repertoires in cytomegalovirus infection. TCRdb processed the reads anew with MiXCR; each CDR3 protein has one entry. The sample has 750,000 to 950,000 distinct CDR3 sequences; 25% to 35% are singletons. Antigens of these TCRs are unknown. Specimen: cultured CD8+ T cells from PBMCs, collected from culture after CMV antigen stimulation. These TCRs come from a human donor in good health (CMV status not recorded). Some clones in this sample may be carry-over from other donors' samples. Both conserved end residues are part of each CDR3. The D gene is left open where the match is weak. Size values are once, few and many counts, or a class for expanded clones, and some rows have none.

>NA|TRBJ2-7|TRBV5-1|NA
TGCGCCAGCAGCTTGGTTGGGCAGGGTGATGGGGAGCAGTACTTC
CASSLVGQGDGEQYF
>NA|TRBJ1-1|TRBV9|NA
TGTGCCAGCAGCGGTAATGGCCCCCCTCGGGATATGAACACTGAAGCTTTCTTT
CASSGNGPPRDMNTEAFF
>NA|TRBJ2-5|TRBV6-2/TRBV6-3|TRBD1
TGTGCCAGCAGTTTGGGACAGGGGGCCCTAAGGGGCCAAGAGACCCAGTACTTC
CASSLGQGALRGQETQYF
>few|TRBJ1-2|TRBV5-4|NA
TGTGCCAGCAGCTTGGTGGGGGAAGCTAACTATGGCTACACCTTC
CASSLVGEANYGYTF
>many|TRBJ2-2|TRBV7-9|NA
TGTGCCAGCAGCTTAGGATCGAACACCGGGGAGCTGTTTTTT
CASSLGSNTGELFF
>many|TRBJ2-1|TRBV7-9|NA
TGTGCCAGCAGCTTAACCGGGACGCCACCGTACAATGAGCAGTTCTTC
CASSLTGTPPYNEQFF
>few|TRBJ2-5|TRBV4-1|NA
TGCGCCAGCAGCCAAGCAGGGGCAGGCTACCAAGAGACCCAGTACTTC
CASSQAGAGYQETQYF
>NA|TRBJ1-5|TRBV20-1|TRBD1
TGCAGTGCCAGGGGGCGGTTCGGTCAGCCCCAGCATTTT
CSARGRFGQPQHF
>once|TRBJ1-4|TRBV29-1|NA
TGCAGCGTTATCAGTCGGAATGAAAAACTGTTTTTT
CSVISRNEKLFF
>few|TRBJ2-3|TRBV19|TRBD1
TGTGCCCGCAACCGGGACAGGGCGTTTCTCCGAAAACCAACTAGCACAGATACGCAGTATTTT
CARNRDRAFLRKPTSTDTQYF
>many|TRBJ2-1|TRBV7-2|NA
TGTGCCAGCAGCAATCGTCCGGGGAAGAATGAGCAGTTCTTC
CASSNRPGKNEQFF
>many|TRBJ1-1|TRBV7-9|TRBD1
TGTGCCAGCACCAGTACAGGGGGCCTCAACACTGAAGCTTTCTTT
CASTSTGGLNTEAFF
>NA|TRBJ2-1|TRBV12-3/TRBV12-4|NA
TGTGCCAGCAGTTTATGGGGGGTCACCTACAATGAGCAGTTCTTC
CASSLWGVTYNEQFF
>few|TRBJ1-1|TRBV27|NA
TGTGCCAGCAGTTTCGCGAGGGGGGCTGAAGCTTTCTTT
CASSFARGAEAFF
>NA|TRBJ1-5|TRBV6-6|NA
TGTGCCAGCAGTTCCCCCGGACCGGTCTACGTTAGCAATCAGCCCCAGCATTTT
CASSSPGPVYVSNQPQHF
>many|TRBJ2-3|TRBV10-3|TRBD2
TGTGCCATCAGGCAGACCCTAGCGGGGGTTGGCTCAAAGGCGCAGTATTTT
CAIRQTLAGVGSKAQYF
>NA|TRBJ2-7|TRBV28|NA
TGTGCCCACCGGGCTGACATGGGGTACGAGCAGTACTTC
CAHRADMGYEQYF
>NA|TRBJ2-7|TRBV12-5|NA
TGTGCTAGTGGTTTGGGGCAGCCCTGGGTCTCCTACGAGCAGTACTTC
CASGLGQPWVSYEQYF
>few|TRBJ2-5|TRBV7-9|NA
TGTGCCAGCAGCCGCCCAGGGTACCAAGAGACCCAGTACTTC
CASSRPGYQETQYF
>NA|TRBJ2-1|TRBV7-6|NA
TGTGCCAGCAGCCCTCAGGAGTCCTACAATGAGCAGTTCTTC
CASSPQESYNEQFF
>NA|TRBJ2-1|TRBV4-2|NA
TGTGCCAGCAGCCAAGATTCGGGGCAGGGCATCTACAATGAGCAGTTCTTC
CASSQDSGQGIYNEQFF
>NA|TRBJ1-2|TRBV29-1|NA
TGCAGCGTTGATAGTTCAGGGGACTATGGCTACACCTTC
CSVDSSGDYGYTF
>NA|TRBJ1-1|TRBV25-1|NA
TGTGCCAGCAGTGGCAGAGGGATCGCTGAAGCTTTCTTT
CASSGRGIAEAFF
>few|TRBJ1-1|TRBV7-9|NA
TGTGCCAGCAGCATAGGGACCCCTGAAGCTTTCTTT
CASSIGTPEAFF
>NA|TRBJ2-1|TRBV7-2|TRBD2
TGTGCCAGCAGCACTAGCGGGGTCCCCTACAATGAGCGGTTCTTC
CASSTSGVPYNERFF
>many|TRBJ2-5|TRBV7-6|NA
TGTGCCAGCAGCTGGGCCCCTTCCGAGACCCAGTACTTC
CASSWAPSETQYF
>NA|TRBJ2-4|TRBV7-8|NA
TGTGCCAGCAGCTTAATTCGAGAGGAATGGCAAAACATTCAGTACTTC
CASSLIREEWQNIQYF
>NA|TRBJ2-2|TRBV7-9|TRBD2
TGTGCCAGCAGCTTACTAGCGGGGGGGCCGAACGGCGGGGAGCTGTTTTTT
CASSLLAGGPNGGELFF
>NA|TRBJ1-2|TRBV27|TRBD1
TGTGCCACCTGGGGGACAGGGGCCTATGGCTACACCTTC
CATWGTGAYGYTF
>few|TRBJ1-1|TRBV12-3/TRBV12-4|TRBD1
TGTGCCAGCAGTACCCCCCGACAGGGGTGGGGAGGCACTGAAGCTTTCTTT
CASSTPRQGWGGTEAFF
>few|TRBJ1-1|TRBV28|NA
TGTGCCAGCAGTTTCCCCCGGGACATCGACACTGAAGCTTTCTTT
CASSFPRDIDTEAFF
>few|TRBJ2-1|TRBV4-1|NA
TGCGCCAGCAGCCACCCGGCGGACCCCTCCTACAATGAGCAGTTCTTC
CASSHPADPSYNEQFF
>NA|TRBJ2-1|TRBV19|TRBD2
TGTGCCAGTAGTGCGCGGGGGGGCGCTTACAATGAGCAGTTCTTC
CASSARGGAYNEQFF
>NA|TRBJ2-5|TRBV15|TRBD2
TGTGCCACCCTGGGGGAGGGCCAAGAGACCCAGTACTTC
CATLGEGQETQYF
>many|TRBJ1-2|TRBV6-5|TRBD1
TGTGCCAGCAGTTATCCGGGACAGGGGAGCGATGGCTACACCTTC
CASSYPGQGSDGYTF
>NA|TRBJ2-7|TRBV12-5|NA
TGTGCTAGTGGCTATGAGGGTTCCGAGGCGGAATTCCTAGACGAGCAGTACTTC
CASGYEGSEAEFLDEQYF
>many|TRBJ2-1|TRBV27|TRBD2
TGTGCCAGCAGCTTTAGCGGGGAGCAGTTCTTC
CASSFSGEQFF
>NA|TRBJ1-2|TRBV9|NA
TGTGCCAGCAGCGTAGAGGGGTCCTCTAACTATGGCTACACCTTC
CASSVEGSSNYGYTF
>NA|TRBJ2-3|TRBV12-3/TRBV12-4|NA
TGTGCCAGCAGTCTGGACAGTAACACAGATACGCAGTATTTT
CASSLDSNTDTQYF
>NA|TRBJ2-2|TRBV5-1|NA
TGCGCCAGCAGCTTCAAGGGGGGCGCCTCCGGGGAGCTGTTTTTT
CASSFKGGASGELFF
>NA|TRBJ1-6|TRBV7-8|NA
TGTGCCAGCACCTTAGACGGGGCATCACCCCTCCACTTT
CASTLDGASPLHF
>NA|TRBJ2-1|TRBV7-9|TRBD1
TGTGCCAGCAGCTCCGAACGGGACAGGCCCTACAATGAGCAGTTCTTC
CASSSERDRPYNEQFF
>few|TRBJ2-3|TRBV15|TRBD1
TGTGCCACCAGCAGCGGGACAGCAGTAGATACGCAGTATTTT
CATSSGTAVDTQYF
>NA|TRBJ2-1|TRBV27|NA
TGTGCCAGCAGTTTCCTATTTGGGCAGGGAAGCGACAATGAGCAGTTCTTC
CASSFLFGQGSDNEQFF
>few|TRBJ2-3|TRBV7-3|TRBD2
TGTGCCAGCAGCCAGACTAGCGGGGTGCCAGATACGCAGTATTTT
CASSQTSGVPDTQYF
>many|TRBJ2-6|TRBV27|NA
TGTGCCAGCAGTTTGCATGACATAATCGGGGGGGCCAACGTCCTGACTTTC
CASSLHDIIGGANVLTF
>NA|TRBJ1-1|TRBV5-1|NA
TGCGCCAGCAACCCAAATTCTTTCCGGGACGACACTGAAGCTTTCTTT
CASNPNSFRDDTEAFF
>NA|TRBJ1-1|TRBV9|TRBD1
TGTGCCAGCAGCGTAGTGGCAGGGGGACGTCGGTCTGAAGCTTTCTTT
CASSVVAGGRRSEAFF
>NA|TRBJ2-7|TRBV20-1|TRBD2
TGCAGTGCTAGAGGGGGAGGGCTTTCACTCGAGCAGTACTTC
CSARGGGLSLEQYF
>NA|TRBJ1-6|TRBV20-1|TRBD1
TGCAGTGCTGAGGACATAGGGGGCGAGGCCTATAATTCACCCCTCCACTTT
CSAEDIGGEAYNSPLHF
>NA|TRBJ2-5|TRBV7-2|NA
TGTGCCACCGCTGGGGCGGAGACCCAGTACTTC
CATAGAETQYF
>NA|TRBJ1-4|TRBV2|NA
TGTGCCAGCAGTGACCCCACGGAAAGGGGTGAAAAACTGTTTTTT
CASSDPTERGEKLFF
>NA|TRBJ2-7|TRBV5-1|TRBD1
TGCGCCAGCAGCCCGGCGGGGACAGGGGGCTACGAGCAGTACTTC
CASSPAGTGGYEQYF
>many|TRBJ1-2|TRBV12-3/TRBV12-4|NA
TGTGCCAGCAGCCCGGGCCGATTGTGGGGCTACACCTTC
CASSPGRLWGYTF
>many|TRBJ1-2|TRBV12-3/TRBV12-4|NA
TGTGCCAGCAGTTTGAACATGATATTTTATGGCTACACCTTC
CASSLNMIFYGYTF
>NA|TRBJ1-5|TRBV4-2|NA
TGTGCCAGCAGCCAAGGTTTCGGACCTACCTCCCCCCAGCATTTT
CASSQGFGPTSPQHF
>NA|TRBJ2-2|TRBV5-5|NA
TGTGCCAGCAGCTTGGAGAACGTTGTAGTCGCCGGGGAGCTGTTTTTT
CASSLENVVVAGELFF
>NA|TRBJ2-2|TRBV5-4|TRBD1
TGTGCCAGCAGCCTGACAGGGAATTCCGGGGAGCTGTTTTTT
CASSLTGNSGELFF
>NA|TRBJ1-1|TRBV7-6|TRBD1
TGTGCCAGCAGCATGGGACAGTACACTGAAGCTTTCTTT
CASSMGQYTEAFF